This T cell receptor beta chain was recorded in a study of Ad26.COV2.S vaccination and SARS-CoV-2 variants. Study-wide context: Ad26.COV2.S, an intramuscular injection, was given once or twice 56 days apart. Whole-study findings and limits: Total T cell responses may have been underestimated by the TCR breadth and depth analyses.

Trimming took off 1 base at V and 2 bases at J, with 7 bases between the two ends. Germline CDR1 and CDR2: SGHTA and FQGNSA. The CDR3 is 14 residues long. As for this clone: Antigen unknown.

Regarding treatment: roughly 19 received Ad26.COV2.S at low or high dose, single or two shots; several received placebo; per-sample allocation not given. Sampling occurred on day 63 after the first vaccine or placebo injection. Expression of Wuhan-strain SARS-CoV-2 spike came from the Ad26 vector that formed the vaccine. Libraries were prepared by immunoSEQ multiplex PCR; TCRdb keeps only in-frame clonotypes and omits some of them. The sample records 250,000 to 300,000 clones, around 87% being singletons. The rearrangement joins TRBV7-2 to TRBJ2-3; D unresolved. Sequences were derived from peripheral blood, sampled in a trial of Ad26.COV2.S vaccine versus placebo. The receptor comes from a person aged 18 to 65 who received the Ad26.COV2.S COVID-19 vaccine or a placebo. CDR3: CASSLEVNTDTQYF. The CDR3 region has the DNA TGTGCCAGCAGCTTAGAGGTGAACACAGATACGCAGTATTTT.